The clone carrying this T cell receptor beta chain was observed a handful of times. The antigen remains undetermined. The data were obtained in a study of molecular identifiers for immune sequencing clone quantification. Study in general: Four portions were sequenced after RNA from around 20,000 or 100,000 naive CD8 cells was split five ways in replicates.

Previously described methods and listed TCR primers were used for bulk TCR libraries. TCRdb called the PCR reads again in MiXCR, with one record for every CDR3 protein. The top ten hold 0.74% of the sample, which has roughly 300,000 distinct CDR3 sequences, over 20% seen once. General study findings and limits: Highly expanded clones may be undercounted when identical TCR molecules share barcodes.

Sequenced material: naive CD8+ T cells from blood, with Jurkat cell RNA spiked in. The sample's subset: FACS-sorted CD8+CD4-CCR7+CD45RA+ naive T cells. The receptor's source is a human donor in good health. Some libraries in this study had Jurkat cell RNA spiked in.

In DNA, the CDR3 is TGTGCCAGTAGTCCCTGGACAGGAGGCGTCAATGAGCAGTTCTTC. Its translation: CASSPWTGGVNEQFF. This chain connects TRBV19 to TRBJ2-1; 7 bases match TRBD1. This CDR3 has 15 residues. Germline CDR1 reads LNHDA; CDR2 reads SQIVND (reference sequence). Losses at the gene ends were 5 bases for V and 6 bases for J; bases not matched to a gene: 10.